The clone carrying this T cell receptor beta chain was found a few times. The antigen remains undetermined. The data were obtained in a study of T cells in Graves' hyperthyroidism and ophthalmopathy. Aged 18 to 65, the patients had hyperthyroidism that was newly diagnosed and had lasted under 2 months. Source material for PBMCs was more than 7.5 ml fresh peripheral blood. J gave up 13 bases and V 3 bases, and 10 bases lay outside the gene matches. The CDR3 covers 15 residues. Germline loops: CDR1 MGHRA, CDR2 YSYEKL. Amplification of TCR beta CDR3 regions was performed using RNA transcripts as template. The TCR CDR3 was amplified in a first-round RT-PCR using the HTBI primer set. Via MiXCR, TCRdb re-called the multiplex PCR reads, giving one row per CDR3 protein. The sample includes 300,000 to 450,000 distinct CDR3 sequences, approximately 13% of them seen just once. Study-level results: Most expanded thyroid clonotypes above 0.001 also appeared in blood.

Specimen: blood. The TCR was taken from a woman aged 60-75 years with Graves' hyperthyroidism. V gene TRBV4-1 combines with J gene TRBJ2-5, with 14 bases lining up with TRBD2. CDR3 DNA: TGCGCCAGCAGCCAGACTATGGGACTAGCGGGAGCTGGGTACTTC. This sequence encodes CASSQTMGLAGAGYF.